Given below is one T cell receptor beta chain in context. The CDR3 runs 15 residues. Germline-derived CDR1 and CDR2 are GTSNPN and SVGIG (reference sequence). The V end lost 4 bases, the J end lost 2 bases, and 18 bases lay between the germline ends. The sample belongs to a study of cytomegalovirus exposure and HLA in healthy donors. Sequencing used immunoSEQ multiplex PCR; TCRdb keeps in-frame clones, though not all of them. The sample gives about 130,000 clones, almost 90% of which show up once; 1.2% to 1.5% is in the top ten. The clonotype comes from a man aged 25-40 years in good health and CMV-seronegative. V gene TRBV30 combines with J gene TRBJ2-7; D might be TRBD1 (6 bases). Material: PBMCs. The CDR3 spells CAWNGFGTNTYEQYF. The CDR3 DNA follows: TGTGCCTGGAATGGGTTCGGGACAAACACCTACGAGCAGTACTTC.